The entry below describes one T cell receptor beta chain. Antigen specificity is unknown. These data belong to a study of PD-1 blockade in mismatch repair-deficient tumors. Whole-study context: All were previously treated, progressing patients with around eleven mismatch repair-deficient cancer types.

CDR3 length: 11 residues. Germline V gives CDR1 SNHLY, CDR2 FYNNEI. V lost 4 bases and J 6 bases, leaving 5 bases between the germline ends. Method: immunoSEQ multiplex PCR; TCRdb's copy keeps in-frame clones and lacks some. The sample records some 100,000 clones, approximately 80% being singletons. PCR or immunohistochemistry showed mismatch repair deficiency in every enrolled patient. A few pembrolizumab responders had their TCRs sequenced. Whole-study results and caveats: Tumor-resident clones, often absent from pretreatment blood, expanded after pembrolizumab and then contracted.

The source material was peripheral blood, sampled about eight months after starting pembrolizumab. V usage is TRBV2 and J usage is TRBJ2-3; D gene uncertain. The sequence came from an adult with mismatch repair-deficient cancer. The chain's CDR3 is CASSVADTQYF. CDR3 nucleotides: TGTGCCAGCAGTGTGGCGGATACGCAGTATTTT.